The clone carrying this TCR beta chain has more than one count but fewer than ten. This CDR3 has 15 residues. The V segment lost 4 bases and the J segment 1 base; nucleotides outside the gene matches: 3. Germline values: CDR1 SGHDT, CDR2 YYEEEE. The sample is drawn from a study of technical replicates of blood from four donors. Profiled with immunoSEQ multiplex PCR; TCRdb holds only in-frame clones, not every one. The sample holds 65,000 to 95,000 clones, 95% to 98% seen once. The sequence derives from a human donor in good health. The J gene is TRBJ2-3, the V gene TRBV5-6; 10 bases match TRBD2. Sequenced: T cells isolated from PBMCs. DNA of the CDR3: TGTGCCAGCAGCGACGGGACTAGCGGCACAGATACGCAGTATTTT. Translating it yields CASSDGTSGTDTQYF.